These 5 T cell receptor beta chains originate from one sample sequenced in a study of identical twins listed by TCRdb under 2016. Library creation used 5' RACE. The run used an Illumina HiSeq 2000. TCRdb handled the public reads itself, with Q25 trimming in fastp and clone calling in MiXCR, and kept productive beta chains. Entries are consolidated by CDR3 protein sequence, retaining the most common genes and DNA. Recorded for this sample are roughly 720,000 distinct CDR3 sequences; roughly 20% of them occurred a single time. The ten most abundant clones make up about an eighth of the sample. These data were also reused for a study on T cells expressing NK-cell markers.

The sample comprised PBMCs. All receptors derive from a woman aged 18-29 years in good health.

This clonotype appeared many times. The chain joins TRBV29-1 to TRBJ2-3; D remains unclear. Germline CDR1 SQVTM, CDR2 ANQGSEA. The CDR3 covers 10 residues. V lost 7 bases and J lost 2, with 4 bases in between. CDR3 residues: CSGYTDTQYF. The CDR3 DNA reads TGCAGCGGCTACACAGATACGCAGTATTTT.

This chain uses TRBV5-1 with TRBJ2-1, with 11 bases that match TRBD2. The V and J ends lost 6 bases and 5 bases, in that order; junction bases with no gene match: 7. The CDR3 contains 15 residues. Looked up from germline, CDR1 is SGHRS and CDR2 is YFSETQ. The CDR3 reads CASTPLAGGDNEQFF. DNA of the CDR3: TGCGCCAGCACCCCCTTAGCGGGAGGGGACAATGAGCAGTTCTTC.

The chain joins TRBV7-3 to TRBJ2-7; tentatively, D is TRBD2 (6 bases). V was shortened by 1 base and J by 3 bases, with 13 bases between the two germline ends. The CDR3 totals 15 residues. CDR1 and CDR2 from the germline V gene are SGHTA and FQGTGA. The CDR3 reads CASSLNGGSNYEQYF. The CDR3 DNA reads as TGTGCCAGCAGCTTAAATGGGGGGTCCAACTACGAGCAGTACTTC.

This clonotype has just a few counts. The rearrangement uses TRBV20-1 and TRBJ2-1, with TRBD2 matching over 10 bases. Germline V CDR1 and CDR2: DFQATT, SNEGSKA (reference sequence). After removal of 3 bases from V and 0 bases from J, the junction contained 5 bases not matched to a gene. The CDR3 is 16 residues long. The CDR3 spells CSASGLAVTSYNEQFF. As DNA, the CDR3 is TGCAGTGCTAGTGGACTAGCGGTTACCTCCTACAATGAGCAGTTCTTC.

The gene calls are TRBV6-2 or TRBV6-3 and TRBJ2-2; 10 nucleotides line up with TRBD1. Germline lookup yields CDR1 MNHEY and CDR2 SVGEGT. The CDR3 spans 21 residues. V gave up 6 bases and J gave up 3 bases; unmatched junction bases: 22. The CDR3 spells CASSTDRGRVCGRRDTGELFF. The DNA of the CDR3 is TGTGCCAGCAGCACCGACAGGGGGCGAGTATGCGGGAGAAGAGACACCGGGGAGCTGTTTTTT.